A selection of T cell receptor beta chains follows, all from one sample in a study of beta chain features in type 1 diabetes. Profiled with immunoSEQ multiplex PCR; TCRdb holds only in-frame clones, not every one. This table has some 900,000 clones, about a sixth appearing once. The sequenced sample was naive CD4+ T cells from blood. The receptors originated from a woman aged 18-29 years in good health. Both conserved end residues are part of each CDR3. A D gene is named only where the DNA matches it firmly. Not every row has a clone size; where given, it reads once, few, many or a size class.

D gene	clone size	V gene	J gene	CDR3 DNA	CDR3 protein
-	few	TRBV25-1	TRBJ2-1	TGTGCCAGCAGTGAATTGGCGTACAATGAGCAGTTCTTC	CASSELAYNEQFF
-	few	TRBV10-2	TRBJ2-1	TGCGCCAGCAGTGAGTCGAAGAGAGCGGAGCCCTACAATGAGCAGTTCTTC	CASSESKRAEPYNEQFF
-	-	TRBV9	TRBJ1-2	TGTGCCAGCAGCGCAACCACCTTGGGAATCCTCTATGGCTACACTTTC	CASSATTLGILYGYTF
-	few	TRBV5-1	TRBJ2-1	TGCGCCAGCAGTAGGGTCTCCTACAATGAGCAGTTCTTC	CASSRVSYNEQFF
TRBD1	-	TRBV5-4	TRBJ1-4	TGTGCCAGCAGCTTACAGGGGGGGAATGAAAAACTGTTTTTT	CASSLQGGNEKLFF
-	-	TRBV7-2	TRBJ2-5	TGTGCCAGCAGCCGAGATCAGGTCCAAGAGACCCAGTACTTC	CASSRDQVQETQYF
-	few	TRBV4-3	TRBJ2-4	TGCGCCAGCAGCCAAGATTGGGGCGCCGTGGACCAAAACATTCAGTACTTC	CASSQDWGAVDQNIQYF
TRBD2	-	TRBV28	TRBJ2-2	TGTGCCAGCAGTTTTAGCGGGAGGTTGGTTGCGAGCACCGGGGAGCTGTTTTTT	CASSFSGRLVASTGELFF
-	-	TRBV27	TRBJ2-1	TGTGCCAGCATGAAGGGCAGCTCCTACAATGAGCAGTTCTTC	CASMKGSSYNEQFF
-	-	TRBV21-1	TRBJ2-5	TGTGCCAGCAGCAAAGCGGGGACTAGCGGGAGGCAAGAGACCCAGTACTTC	CASSKAGTSGRQETQYF
-	-	TRBV5-1	TRBJ1-2	TGCGCCAGCAGCTTGGTCATCGGTGGCGGCTACACCTTC	CASSLVIGGGYTF
TRBD2	-	TRBV19	TRBJ2-1	TGTGCCAGCCAGAGCGGGGGCTACAATGAGCAGTTCTTC	CASQSGGYNEQFF
-	-	TRBV6-6	TRBJ2-2	TGTGCCAGCAGTTACCAGGGGACGGCCGGGGAGCTGTTTTTT	CASSYQGTAGELFF
-	-	TRBV29-1	TRBJ2-7	TGCAGCGTTGAAGATCAATTGGTCCATACGGATGTGTACGAGCAGTACTTC	CSVEDQLVHTDVYEQYF
-	few	TRBV5-1	TRBJ2-7	TGCGCCAGCAGCGAGCCCGGCGACCGATCCTACGAGCAGTACTTC	CASSEPGDRSYEQYF
TRBD1	few	TRBV10-3	TRBJ2-7	TGTGCCATCAGTGACTCGCCCGGACAGGGGAGCTCCTACGAGCAGTACTTC	CAISDSPGQGSSYEQYF
TRBD2	-	TRBV9	TRBJ2-1	TGTGCCAGCAGCATACAAGCGGGGGCCCGCGAGCAGTTCTTC	CASSIQAGAREQFF
-	few	TRBV11-2	TRBJ2-7	TGTGCCAGCAGCTCGGCCTACGAGCAGTACTTC	CASSSAYEQYF